Listed below are T cell receptor beta chains from one sample, sequenced in a study of blood T cell repertoires in COVID-19. Produced via immunoSEQ multiplex PCR; TCRdb's table is partial and in-frame only. Of 250,000 to 350,000 clones detected, 70% to 90% appear once; the ten largest clones hold approximately 13%. Material for sequencing was peripheral blood. Receptor source: a woman in her sixties or seventies with acute or convalescent COVID-19. CDR3s include the opening cysteine and the closing phenylalanine or tryptophan. The D gene is left open where the match is weak.

TRBD1 | TRBJ2-2 | TRBV2 | CASSADRGNRELFF | TGTGCCAGCAGTGCGGACAGGGGGAATCGGGAGCTGTTTTTT
NA | TRBJ1-2 | TRBV4-3 | CASSADSPNDYTF | TGCGCCAGCAGCGCGGACAGTCCCAATGACTACACCTTC
TRBD1 | TRBJ2-1 | TRBV7-2 | CASSSRQGVGEQFF | TGTGCCAGCAGCTCCCGACAGGGGGTGGGTGAGCAGTTCTTC
TRBD2 | TRBJ2-7 | TRBV7-2 | CASSLTSGSYEQYF | TGTGCCAGCAGCTTAACTAGCGGGAGCTACGAGCAGTACTTC
NA | TRBJ1-3 | TRBV7-8 | CASKTGSAGNTIYF | TGTGCCAGCAAGACGGGGTCGGCTGGAAACACCATATATTTT
TRBD1 | TRBJ2-2 | TRBV27 | CASSKEIRDRALIMAGELFF | TGTGCCAGCAGCAAAGAAATCCGGGACAGAGCTCTCATAATGGCCGGGGAGCTGTTTTTT
TRBD2 | TRBJ2-1 | TRBV28 | CASSLTTSVVYNEQFF | TGTGCCAGCAGTCTCACGACTAGCGTCGTCTACAATGAGCAGTTCTTC
TRBD1 | TRBJ1-5 | TRBV19 | CATRTGFSNQPQHF | TGTGCCACCCGGACAGGATTTAGCAATCAGCCCCAGCATTTT
NA | TRBJ2-3 | TRBV6-2/TRBV6-3 | CASSYSMGRGDTQYF | TGTGCCAGCAGTTACTCCATGGGGCGCGGAGATACGCAGTATTTT
NA | TRBJ2-1 | TRBV7-9 | CASSLSQGSAYNEQFF | TGTGCCAGCAGCTTATCGCAGGGAAGTGCCTACAATGAGCAGTTCTTC
NA | TRBJ1-1 | TRBV7-9 | CASSLEGMGIAFF | TGTGCCAGCAGCTTAGAGGGGATGGGTATAGCTTTCTTT
NA | TRBJ1-3 | TRBV28 | CASFGTPGNTIYF | TGTGCCAGCTTTGGGACTCCTGGAAACACCATATATTTT
TRBD1 | TRBJ2-7 | TRBV24-1 | CATSDPTNRGEQYF | TGTGCCACCAGTGATCCCACAAACAGGGGCGAGCAGTACTTC
TRBD1 | TRBJ1-3 | TRBV5-5 | CASSTGGGNTIYF | TGTGCCAGCAGTACAGGGGGAGGAAACACCATATATTTT
TRBD1 | TRBJ1-3 | TRBV5-1 | CASRGTGTTGNTIYF | TGCGCCAGCAGAGGGACAGGCACTACTGGAAACACCATATATTTT
NA | TRBJ2-2 | TRBV3-1/TRBV3-2 | CASSQSAGELFF | TGTGCCAGCAGCCAATCGGCCGGGGAGCTGTTTTTT
NA | TRBJ1-6 | TRBV7-9 | CASSFLSGYNSPLHF | TGTGCCAGCAGCTTCCTGAGCGGGTATAATTCACCCCTCCACTTT
TRBD1 | TRBJ1-2 | TRBV12-3/TRBV12-4 | CASRGQSYGYTF | TGTGCCAGCAGGGGACAGAGCTATGGCTACACCTTC
NA | TRBJ1-3 | TRBV9 | CASSPRARTGNTIYF | TGTGCCAGCAGCCCCCGCGCGCGGACAGGAAACACCATATATTTT
TRBD1 | TRBJ1-6 | TRBV5-5 | CASSWTGTNSPLHF | TGTGCCAGCAGCTGGACAGGAACCAATTCACCCCTCCACTTT
NA | TRBJ1-3 | TRBV12-3/TRBV12-4 | CASSQGSTIYF | TGTGCCAGCAGCCAGGGGAGCACCATATATTTT
TRBD1 | TRBJ2-3 | TRBV5-4 | CASSLEGAAADTQYF | TGTGCCAGCAGCTTAGAGGGGGCCGCAGCAGATACGCAGTATTTT
TRBD2 | TRBJ2-3 | TRBV19 | CASSPGRRADTQYF | TGTGCCAGTAGTCCCGGGAGGAGGGCAGATACGCAGTATTTT
NA | TRBJ2-3 | TRBV18 | CASSPVGGTLTNTQYF | TGTGCCAGCTCACCGGTGGGAGGGACACTCACGAATACGCAGTATTTT